The next 11 T cell receptor beta chains were all read from a single sample in a study of blood T cell repertoires in COVID-19. Assay: immunoSEQ multiplex PCR; the TCRdb copy retains only in-frame clones and omits some. The sample has roughly 11,000 clones; less than 85% are singletons. The sample was peripheral blood. The receptors were sampled from a human donor in a cohort sampled during active COVID-19.

The chain links TRBV10-3 to TRBJ1-5; D gene ambiguous. Germline values: CDR1 ENHRY, CDR2 SYGVKD. This CDR3 is 13 amino acids long. Trimming left V 4 bases short and J 4 bases short, with 8 bases between. The CDR3 region has the DNA TGTGCCATCAGTGGGAGTCAAAATCAGCCCCAGCATTTT. Its protein is CAISGSQNQPQHF.

V gene TRBV27 combines with J gene TRBJ2-1, with D possibly TRBD2 on 6 matching bases. The CDR3 sequence is 15 residues long. The ends were cut back, 3 bases at V and 0 bases at J, with 9 bases in the middle. The V gene's germline CDR1 is MNHEY and CDR2 SMNVEV (reference sequence). In DNA, the CDR3 is TGTGCCAGCAGTTTGCGGGGTAGCTCCTACAATGAGCAGTTCTTC. It yields the protein CASSLRGSSYNEQFF.

This clone was seen a few times. The chain employs TRBV4-2 and TRBJ1-1, with D possibly being TRBD1 (6 bases). V dropped 4 bases and J dropped 6 bases, with 15 bases sitting between them. Looked up from germline, CDR1 is LGHNA and CDR2 is YNFKEQ. The CDR3 contains 14 residues. The chain's CDR3 is CASSRGGGAAEAFF. CDR3 bases: TGTGCCAGCAGCCGAGGGGGGGGCGCGGCTGAAGCTTTCTTT.

The chain has TRBV6-5 and TRBJ1-3; 10 bases match TRBD1. The CDR3 consists of 15 residues. Germline V CDR1 and CDR2: MNHEY, SVGAGI. J lost 4 bases, V lost 2 bases, and 2 bases had no gene match. The CDR3 reads CASSYQGQGGNTIYF. The CDR3 DNA is TGTGCCAGCAGTTACCAGGGACAGGGGGGAAACACCATATATTTT.

This sequence joins TRBV5-4 and TRBJ2-7, with TRBD1 matching 7 bases. J lost 3 bases, V lost 1 base, and 4 bases had no gene match. The CDR3 length is 14 residues. From germline, CDR1 is SGHNT and CDR2 YYREEE (reference sequence). CDR3 amino acids: CASSLSDRSYEQYF. CDR3 nucleotides: TGTGCCAGCAGCTTGTCGGACAGGAGCTACGAGCAGTACTTC.

The chain joins TRBV7-8 to TRBJ2-1; 7 nucleotides align to TRBD2. This CDR3 spans 18 amino acids. V gave up 5 bases and J gave up 2 bases; unmatched junction bases: 15. Germline V gene lookup returns CDR1 SGHVS and CDR2 FQNEAQ. CDR3 coding DNA: TGTGCCAGCAGCCGGCGGGCGTGGACGGGGGGAGCCTACAATGAGCAGTTCTTC. Translated: CASSRRAWTGGAYNEQFF.

The chain has TRBV18 and TRBJ1-3; D not resolved. The germline CDR1 and CDR2 sequences are KGHSH and LQKENI. The CDR3 runs 16 residues. Between the trimmed V and J ends, which lost 3 bases and 0 bases, there was a span of 12 bases. CDR3 in DNA: TGTGCCAGCTCACCGACACTTACGACCTCTGGAAACACCATATATTTT. It yields the protein CASSPTLTTSGNTIYF.

The gene calls are TRBV6-1 and TRBJ2-4; 10 bases line up with TRBD2. V trimming: 1 base; J trimming: 3 bases; junction bases outside the gene matches: 15. Per germline, CDR1 MNHNS and CDR2 SASEGT. The CDR3 sequence is 20 residues long. In nucleotides, the CDR3 is TGTGCCAGCAGTGAAGAGGGAGCGGGGGGGCCGATTTTGGGCAAAAACATTCAGTACTTC. This sequence encodes CASSEEGAGGPILGKNIQYF.

Comment on this clone: Its ends do not fully match the called genes, so a read error is possible. The J gene is TRBJ2-3, the V gene TRBV7-2; D is ambiguous. This CDR3 spans 11 amino acids. Germline-derived CDR1 and CDR2 are SGHTA and FQGNSA. CDR3 DNA sequence: TGTGCCAGCAGCTTAGCCTGGGCCTACCATTTT. It specifies CASSLAWAYHF.

This clone was recorded once. The chain employs TRBV28 and TRBJ2-1; 7 bases fit TRBD2. Germline V gives CDR1 MDHEN, CDR2 SYDVKM. The CDR3 is 16 amino acids. Unmatched junction bases numbered 12, after V lost 6 bases and J lost 4 bases. In DNA, the CDR3 is TGTGCCAGCAGGACCCAACTAGCGTATGCTTACAATGAGCAGTTCTTC. Its protein is CASRTQLAYAYNEQFF.

V is TRBV29-1 and J is TRBJ1-2, with D hard to call. The CDR3 extends over 15 amino acids. Germline V gene data show CDR1 as SQVTM and CDR2 as ANQGSEA. Trimming removed 6 bases at V and 0 bases at J, with 17 bases between. The CDR3, as DNA: TGCAGCGTCAAAATGGGTTGGAGCGCTAACTATGGCTACACCTTC. The encoded protein is CSVKMGWSANYGYTF.